This T cell receptor (beta chain) was retrieved from a study of response to subunit inactivated influenza vaccine. TCRdb fed the RT-PCR reads into MiXCR, producing one record per CDR3 protein. Among some 300,000 distinct CDR3 sequences listed, 20% to 25% were seen once. This clonotype was seen only a few times. Its antigen is currently unknown. Study results and caveats: The authors suggested that every seasonal influenza vaccination recruits few new T cells.

This specimen was PBMCs from blood, taken about 19 months after vaccination. The receptor's source is a man in his fifties or sixties who received an inactivated influenza vaccine.

The DNA of the CDR3 is TGTGCCAGCTCCCCTGCCCCGAGCTCCTATAATTCACCCCTCCACTTT. This codes for CASSPAPSSYNSPLHF. This rearrangement joins TRBV5-4 to TRBJ1-6, with D unresolved. This CDR3 has 16 amino acids. V was cut by 7 bases and J by 0 bases, with 14 bases left in between. Germline V gene sequence: CDR1 SGHNT, CDR2 YYREEE (reference sequence).